The 2 T cell receptor beta chains presented below share a single source sample, sequenced in a study of shared clonotypes between healthy human individuals. Assay used: immunoSEQ multiplex PCR; TCRdb lists only in-frame clones, some missing. The sample contains over 1.5 million clones, approximately 98% of which appear only once. Sequenced: naive CD4+ T cells sorted from blood. Subset: CD45RA+ positively selected. These receptors all stem from a man aged 25-40 years in good health.

The V gene is TRBV10-3, the J gene TRBJ2-1, with 10 bases lining up with TRBD2. J was trimmed by 0 bases and V by 11 bases; bases with no gene match: 4. The CDR3 totals 14 residues. Per the germline V gene, CDR1 is ENHRY and CDR2 is SYGVKD. The CDR3 loop is CASTSGFSYNEQFF. The CDR3, as DNA: TGTGCCTCGACTAGCGGGTTCTCCTACAATGAGCAGTTCTTC.

V is TRBV7-9 and J is TRBJ2-7; maybe TRBD2 (6 bases). The CDR3 runs to 15 residues. Looked up from germline, CDR1 is SEHNR and CDR2 is FQNEAQ (reference sequence). The V gene lost 5 bases and the J gene lost 3 bases, with 17 bases spanning the gap. The CDR3 here is CASSSRDSGYYEQYF. CDR3 DNA sequence: TGTGCCAGCAGCAGCCGGGACTCCGGATACTACGAGCAGTACTTC.